This TCR beta chain was sequenced for a study of blood T cell repertoires in COVID-19. Study context: Sites across the United States, Italy and Spain contributed samples from acute and convalescent COVID-19.

Repertoires were generated with immunoSEQ multiplex PCR, while TCRdb's copy carries only in-frame clones and drops some. The table lists tens of thousands of clones, almost 85% of them singletons. This TCR was sampled from a human donor in a cohort sampled during active COVID-19. Source material: peripheral blood.

Written as DNA, the CDR3 is TGTGCCAGCAGCCCCGCTCAGGATACGCAGTATTTT. Its protein product is CASSPAQDTQYF. The chain joins TRBV7-9 to TRBJ2-3; no reliable D call. V was cut by 5 bases and J by 6 bases, with 9 bases left in between. Looked up from germline, CDR1 is SEHNR and CDR2 is FQNEAQ (reference sequence). The CDR3 sequence is 12 residues long.